This T cell receptor (beta chain) was sequenced for a study of beta chain features in type 1 diabetes. V was trimmed by 7 bases and J by 0 bases, leaving 9 bases between them. From germline, CDR1 is SEHNR and CDR2 FQNEAQ (reference sequence). The CDR3 is 13 residues long. Study observations and caveats: At VDJ recombination sites, type 1 diabetes patients had fewer insertions and more deleted nucleotides. Among all four CD4+ subsets, Type 1 diabetes patients had TCRB CDR3s that were moderately but significantly shorter.

Of the isolated RNA, all was reverse transcribed, and so the sequenced material was expressed TCRB transcripts. The table came from immunoSEQ multiplex PCR; TCRdb's copy has only in-frame clones and leaves some out. The sample has 350,000 to 400,000 clones, roughly 12% seen once. Regarding this clone: Its antigen is not known.

Sequencing was done on a sample of naive CD4+ T cells from blood. The chain links TRBV7-9 to TRBJ1-2; D gene ambiguous. This TCR was recovered from a woman younger than 30 with type 1 diabetes. CDR3 nucleotides: TGTGCCAGCACTACTAGTGCTAACTATGGCTACACCTTC. Translating it yields CASTTSANYGYTF.